The 7 T cell receptor beta chains presented below share a single source sample, sequenced in a study of T-cell reconstitution after alpha-beta-depleted transplantation in children. TCRbeta library construction was performed incorporating unique molecular identifiers. Via MiXCR, TCRdb re-called the PCR reads, giving one row per CDR3 protein. This sample yields approximately 590,000 distinct CDR3 sequences, of which roughly a tenth are seen a single time; less than 5% belongs to the top ten. The specimen comprised PBMCs from the stem cell graft donor, sampled from the stem cell graft. These receptor sequences come from a human donor who donated a stem cell graft to a child with acute myeloid leukemia.

The chain recombines TRBV11-2 with TRBJ1-6; 7 bases are shared with TRBD1. This CDR3 has 17 amino acids. CDR1 and CDR2 from the germline V gene are SGHAT and FQNNGV. V trimming: 5 bases; J trimming: 7 bases; junction bases outside the gene matches: 14. This CDR3 is CASSPRGRDSANSPLHF. CDR3 bases: TGTGCCAGCAGCCCACGGGGCCGGGACAGTGCGAATTCACCCCTCCACTTT.

This clonotype came up many times. The V and J genes are TRBV6-5 and TRBJ1-5; D uncertain. Germline V CDR1 and CDR2: MNHEY, SVGAGI. The CDR3 totals 15 residues. The V end was cut by 5 bases, the J end by 4 bases, with 15 bases between. The CDR3: CASSPPGSGNQPQHF. The CDR3 bases are TGTGCCAGCAGTCCCCCGGGATCTGGGAATCAGCCCCAGCATTTT.

This clonotype was detected only a few times. The J gene is TRBJ2-3, the V gene TRBV7-9, with D perhaps TRBD2 (5 bases). Trimming took off 7 bases at V and 1 base at J, with 15 bases between the two ends. CDR1 and CDR2 (germline): SEHNR, FQNEAQ (reference sequence). This CDR3 region has 15 residues. Here the CDR3 reads CASIDRGQGTDTQYF. CDR3 nucleotides: TGTGCCAGCATTGATCGAGGGCAGGGCACAGATACGCAGTATTTT.

This chain connects TRBV7-4 to TRBJ2-4; maybe TRBD1 (6 bases). The CDR3 runs to 16 residues. V lost 5 bases, J lost 5 bases, and 19 bases lay in between. Germline lookup yields CDR1 SGHVT and CDR2 SQSDAQ. In DNA form, the CDR3 reads TGTGCCAGCAGCCCCAGAGGGCAGGGGCGAGAAAACATTCAGTACTTC. Its translation is CASSPRGQGRENIQYF. The entire variable domain, with the rest obtained from reference TRBV7-4 and TRBJ2-4, is as follows: GAGVSQSPRYKVAKRGRDVALRCDSISGHVTLYWYRQTLGQGSEVLTYSQSDAQRDKSGRPSGRFSAERPERSVSTLKIQRTEQGDSAVYLCASSPRGQGRENIQYFGAGTRLSVL.

The chain employs TRBV7-3 and TRBJ2-5, with TRBD1 matching over 7 bases. The CDR3 loop spans 15 amino acids. The V and J ends lost 6 bases and 4 bases, in that order; junction bases with no gene match: 11. Germline V gene data show CDR1 as SGHTA and CDR2 as FQGTGA. CDR3 sequence reads: CASSQAPEGAETQYF. For the CDR3, the DNA is TGTGCCAGCAGTCAGGCACCCGAGGGGGCAGAGACCCAGTACTTC.

This clonotype was observed a few times. This chain connects TRBV3-1 to TRBJ2-1, with 7 positions matching TRBD1. Trimming at V came to 3 bases and at J to 12 bases, leaving 11 bases not matched to a gene. This CDR3 is built from 14 residues. The germline CDR1 and CDR2 sequences are LGHDT and YNNKEL (reference sequence). This CDR3 is CASSQGQSFGRQFF. Here the CDR3 DNA reads TGTGCCAGCAGCCAGGGACAGTCCTTTGGTCGGCAGTTCTTC.

This clonotype was counted ten times or more. The chain combines TRBV20-1 with TRBJ2-4; D perhaps matches TRBD2 (6 bases). This CDR3 is 14 amino acids long. V gave up 3 bases and J gave up 4 bases, with 13 bases separating them. Germline CDR1 reads DFQATT; CDR2 reads SNEGSKA (reference sequence). The CDR3 sequence is CSASPPRGKNIQYF. The CDR3 nucleotides read TGCAGTGCTAGTCCCCCGCGGGGTAAAAACATTCAGTACTTC.